These 32 T cell receptor beta chains came from one sample sequenced in a study of CD8 T cells in ankylosing spondylitis. Each CDR3 protein gets one entry after TCRdb re-called the 5' RACE reads with MiXCR. The table lists roughly 250,000 distinct CDR3 sequences, over 9.5% of them singletons. The specimen was blood, either unsorted or a sorted T cell fraction (not recorded which). Receptors originate from a male donor with ankylosing spondylitis or in good health (not recorded which).

In its sample, this clonotype was seen many times. The V call is TRBV5-6, the J call TRBJ1-2, with D uncertain. The CDR3 contains 13 residues. Germline V gene data show CDR1 as SGHDT and CDR2 as YYEEEE. Trimming pared 2 bases from V and 7 bases from J, leaving 12 bases between. The CDR3 sequence is CASSLLMKGGYTF. The CDR3 coding sequence is TGTGCCAGCAGCTTACTAATGAAGGGTGGCTACACCTTC.

The rearrangement joins TRBV12-3 or TRBV12-4 to TRBJ1-2; 12 nucleotides align to TRBD1. This CDR3 is built from 13 residues. Trimming at V came to 5 bases and at J to 6 bases, leaving 1 base not matched to a gene. The CDR3 loop reads CASSGDRGHGYTF. CDR3 nucleotide sequence: TGTGCCAGCAGTGGGGACAGGGGGCATGGCTACACCTTC.

This clonotype was seen at least ten times. The gene calls are TRBV2 and TRBJ1-1, with TRBD1 identical over 8 bases. The CDR3 runs 14 residues. Trimming took 7 bases from V and 2 from J; bases not matched to a gene: 6. Looked up from germline, CDR1 is SNHLY and CDR2 is FYNNEI. Here the CDR3 reads CASKVGTGNTEAFF. CDR3 bases: TGTGCCAGCAAAGTAGGGACAGGAAACACTGAAGCTTTCTTT.

V and J are TRBV25-1 and TRBJ1-5; a weak D match, TRBD1 (6 bases). CDR1 and CDR2 from the germline V gene are MGHDK and SYGVNS. With 2 bases removed from V and 7 bases from J, the gap between germline ends came to 9 bases. This CDR3 has 13 amino acids. In DNA, the CDR3 is TGTGCCAGCAGTGAAGGGGACATACAGCCCCAGCATTTT. Amino acid sequence: CASSEGDIQPQHF.

This clonotype was detected many times. CDR3 in amino acids: CACRDREVIQYF. In nucleotides, the CDR3 is TGTGCCTGCCGGGACAGGGAGGTCATTCAGTACTTC. The chain couples TRBV30 to TRBJ2-4; 9 nucleotides agree with TRBD1. Germline V gene lookup returns CDR1 GTSNPN and CDR2 SVGIG (reference sequence). This CDR3 region has 12 residues. V lost 6 bases, J lost 9 bases, and 6 bases stayed unmatched.

This clonotype showed up many times. The chain links TRBV28 to TRBJ2-7; tentatively, D is TRBD1 (6 bases). Between the trimmed V and J ends, which lost 3 bases and 6 bases, there was a span of 15 bases. The CDR3 has 14 residues. CDR1 and CDR2 from the germline V gene are MDHEN and SYDVKM. Here the CDR3 DNA reads TGTGCCAGCAGTTTCACAGGGTGGTCTCTCGAGCAGTACTTC. This sequence encodes CASSFTGWSLEQYF.

This clonotype was counted a few times. A much larger clone differs by one base, so this may be a read error. The chain joins TRBV5-1 to TRBJ2-5; 8 nucleotides align to TRBD1. The germline CDR1 and CDR2 sequences are SGHRS and YFSETQ. The CDR3 totals 14 residues. CDR3 region: CASSPGGPKESQYF. DNA of the CDR3: TGCGCCAGCAGCCCAGGGGGCCCTAAAGAGTCCCAGTACTTC.

This clonotype was detected ten times or more. The chain is built from TRBV5-1 and TRBJ1-5; tentative D call: TRBD1 (6 bases). V lost 4 bases to trimming and J lost 4 bases, with 12 bases between them. The germline CDR1 and CDR2 sequences are SGHRS and YFSETQ. This CDR3 has 14 residues. The CDR3 DNA is TGCGCCAGCAGCGACGGGACACAAAATCAGCCCCAGCATTTT. It yields the protein CASSDGTQNQPQHF.

This clonotype showed up many times. The chain carries TRBV3-1 and TRBJ2-2; the D gene could be TRBD1 or TRBD2 (5 bases each). Germline assignment: CDR1 LGHDT and CDR2 YNNKEL (reference sequence). The CDR3 spans 15 residues. Between the trimmed V and J ends, which lost 0 bases and 3 bases, there was a span of 8 bases. The CDR3 bases are TGTGCCAGCAGCCAAGATGGGGGTTACACCGGGGAGCTGTTTTTT. Translation gives CASSQDGGYTGELFF.

In this sample, this clonotype turned up a few times. This chain connects TRBV7-2 to TRBJ1-3, with D uncertain. The CDR3 contains 14 residues. V gave up 1 base and J gave up 4 bases, with 8 bases separating them. Germline CDR1 SGHTA, CDR2 FQGNSA. In DNA, the CDR3 is TGTGCCAGCAGCTTAGGGGTTCCCGGAAACACCATATATTTT. This sequence encodes CASSLGVPGNTIYF. Together with reference TRBV7-2 and TRBJ1-3, the CDR3 gives the full variable domain: GAGVSQSPSNKVTEKGKDVELRCDPISGHTALYWYRQSLGQGLEFLIYFQGNSAPDKSGLPSDRFSAERTGGSVSTLTIQRTQQEDSAVYLCASSLGVPGNTIYFGEGSWLTVV.

This clonotype came up many times. This sequence joins TRBV20-1 and TRBJ2-7; TRBD2 agrees at 9 bases. Germline loops: CDR1 DFQATT, CDR2 SNEGSKA (reference sequence). The CDR3 runs to 14 residues. J was trimmed by 2 bases and V by 1 base; bases with no gene match: 3. CDR3 region: CSARGPSGTYEQYF. CDR3 in DNA: TGCAGTGCTAGAGGGCCTAGCGGGACCTACGAGCAGTACTTC.

This clonotype appeared many times. The rearrangement uses TRBV5-1 and TRBJ2-7, with TRBD1 matching 11 bases. V was clipped by 2 bases and J by 2 bases; unmatched bases: 3. Per germline, CDR1 SGHRS and CDR2 YFSETQ. There are 15 residues in the CDR3. As DNA, the CDR3 is TGCGCCAGCAGCTTCGGACAGGGGGCGACCTACGAGCAGTACTTC. This codes for CASSFGQGATYEQYF.

This clonotype showed up many times. The genes are TRBV6-1 and TRBJ2-3, with no clear D. V was shortened by 6 bases and J by 3 bases, with 13 bases between the two germline ends. This CDR3 region has 14 residues. CDR1 and CDR2 (germline): MNHNS, SASEGT. As DNA, the CDR3 is TGTGCCAGCAGGCCACGGAGCGAGACAGATACGCAGTATTTT. It codes for CASRPRSETDTQYF.

A few counts support this clonotype. This CDR3 is CASSRSTDNQPQHF. Written as DNA, the CDR3 is TGTGCCAGCAGCCGATCGACAGACAATCAGCCCCAGCATTTT. The chain couples TRBV4-2 to TRBJ1-5; perhaps TRBD1 as D (5 bases). The germline V gene has CDR1 LGHNA and CDR2 YNFKEQ. There are 14 residues in the CDR3. Deletions cut 4 bases from V and 3 bases from J, with 10 bases between.

This clonotype appeared a few times. The chain is built from TRBV12-3 or TRBV12-4 and TRBJ1-5, with 7 bases that match TRBD1. The length of the CDR3 is 14 residues. Germline trimming cut 5 bases from V and 4 bases from J; bases unmatched to any gene: 5. CDR3 in amino acids: CASSQGQQNQPQHF. In DNA form, the CDR3 reads TGTGCCAGCAGTCAGGGACAGCAGAATCAGCCCCAGCATTTT.

The chain combines TRBV10-3 with TRBJ2-2, with D unresolved. The germline CDR1 and CDR2 sequences are ENHRY and SYGVKD. The CDR3 has 13 amino acids. Trimming left V 0 bases short and J 1 base short, with 0 bases between. The CDR3 DNA reads as TGTGCCATCAGTGAGTCGAACACCGGGGAGCTGTTTTTT. Translation gives CAISESNTGELFF.

Remarks on this clonotype: A much larger clone is a single base away; this may be a read error. No conserved phenylalanine or tryptophan is present at the end of the CDR3, so a read error is the likely explanation. V usage is TRBV20-1 and J usage is TRBJ2-7; no reliable D call. Trimming stripped 3 bases from V and 0 bases from J, with 9 bases between. The CDR3 runs to 13 residues. CDR1 and CDR2 from the germline V gene are DFQATT and SNEGSKA (reference sequence). Here the CDR3 reads CSASSGFSYEQYL. CDR3 DNA: TGCAGTGCTAGTTCTGGGTTCTCCTACGAGCAGTACTTA.

This clonotype has just a few counts. The chain joins TRBV2 to TRBJ1-2; D gene uncertain. CDR3 length: 13 residues. Trimming took off 6 bases at V and 2 bases at J, with 10 bases between the two ends. Germline CDR1 SNHLY, CDR2 FYNNEI. Here the CDR3 reads CASSLDNNYGYTF. The DNA of the CDR3 is TGTGCCAGCAGCCTCGACAACAACTATGGCTACACCTTC.

This clonotype was observed at least ten times. The chain recombines TRBV5-1 with TRBJ2-7, with 7 bases lining up with TRBD1. The germline V gene encodes CDR1 SGHRS and CDR2 YFSETQ. Trimming at V came to 4 bases and at J to 6 bases, leaving 7 bases not matched to a gene. This CDR3 region has 13 residues. CDR3 DNA sequence: TGCGCCAGCAGCATCGGGACAGAACGCGAGCAGTACTTC. Translation gives CASSIGTEREQYF.

The table lists this clonotype with many counts. This sequence joins TRBV10-3 and TRBJ2-7; TRBD2 matches at 8 bases. This CDR3 is 14 amino acids long. V dropped 8 bases and J dropped 4; count of bases not matched to a gene: 10. Germline V gene data show CDR1 as ENHRY and CDR2 as SYGVKD. The chain's CDR3 is CAIGNAGGPYEQYF. CDR3 coding DNA: TGTGCCATCGGTAACGCGGGAGGACCGTACGAGCAGTACTTC.

This rearrangement joins TRBV3-1 to TRBJ2-1; the match to TRBD2 covers 12 bases. Germline-derived CDR1 and CDR2 are LGHDT and YNNKEL (reference sequence). CDR3 size: 17 residues. J was trimmed by 7 bases and V by 3 bases; bases with no gene match: 10. This CDR3 is CASSQHTSTSGSNEQFF. Here the CDR3 DNA reads TGTGCCAGCAGCCAGCATACATCGACTAGCGGGAGTAATGAGCAGTTCTTC.

This clonotype showed up many times. The rearrangement joins TRBV20-1 to TRBJ2-2; 10 bases align to TRBD2. The CDR3 covers 16 residues. Germline V gene sequence: CDR1 DFQATT, CDR2 SNEGSKA (reference sequence). The trim removed 5 bases at V and 4 bases at J, leaving 10 bases unmatched. The CDR3 loop is CSAQLAGAAGTGELFF. CDR3 nucleotide sequence: TGCAGTGCTCAGCTAGCGGGGGCGGCCGGCACCGGGGAGCTGTTTTTT.

This clonotype was detected ten times or more. The chain links TRBV3-1 to TRBJ1-2; D is perhaps TRBD1 (5 bases). Trimming left V 6 bases short and J 7 bases short, with 27 bases between. The CDR3 consists of 17 residues. From germline, CDR1 is LGHDT and CDR2 YNNKEL (reference sequence). The CDR3 protein is CASREAGGTVSGGGYTF. CDR3 DNA sequence: TGTGCCAGCAGGGAGGCGGGGGGAACGGTCTCAGGCGGTGGCTACACCTTC.

This clonotype showed up many times. The junction departs from germline at one end; a sequencing error may be responsible. This chain connects TRBV18 to TRBJ2-3, with a possible D match to TRBD2 (6 bases). The germline V gene has CDR1 KGHSH and CDR2 LQKENI. This CDR3 comprises 13 residues. CDR3 nucleotide sequence: TGCGCCAGCAGCCCCCCGGGAGCAGATACGCAGTATTTT. This sequence encodes CASSPPGADTQYF.

This clonotype was recorded many times. V and J are TRBV7-2 and TRBJ2-3; the D is unclear. This CDR3 has 14 residues. The V end lost 4 bases, the J end lost 6 bases, and 14 bases lay between the germline ends. Germline assignment: CDR1 SGHTA and CDR2 FQGNSA. CDR3 bases: TGTGCCAGCAGCTCCCTCGTCGTGGGGGATACGCAGTATTTT. It encodes CASSSLVVGDTQYF.

As concerns this clonotype: The missing conserved phenylalanine or tryptophan at the end of this CDR3 makes a read error likely. The CDR3 nucleotides read TGTGCCAGCAGCTTAGAGGGGAGAGCCTACGAGCAGTACCTC. Its protein is CASSLEGRAYEQYL. The chain is built from TRBV7-2 and TRBJ2-7; either TRBD1 or TRBD2 may fit D (5 bases each). This CDR3 has 14 residues. The germline V and J ends were trimmed by 1 base and 2 bases, with 9 bases remaining between them. In germline, CDR1 is SGHTA, CDR2 FQGNSA.

The rearrangement links TRBV11-2 to TRBJ1-2; D uncertain. This CDR3 contains 13 residues. Germline V gene lookup returns CDR1 SGHAT and CDR2 FQNNGV. Trimming shortened V by 3 bases and J by 0 bases, and 5 bases separated the two germline ends. In nucleotides, the CDR3 is TGTGCCAGCAGCTTTACACCTAACTATGGCTACACCTTC. This translates into CASSFTPNYGYTF.

In this sample, this clonotype turned up many times. This sequence joins TRBV3-1 and TRBJ2-2, with D tentatively TRBD2 (6 bases). With 7 bases removed from V and 4 bases from J, the gap between germline ends came to 16 bases. This CDR3 is 15 amino acids long. The germline CDR1 and CDR2 sequences are LGHDT and YNNKEL (reference sequence). CDR3 loop: CASNLLMGGTGELFF. CDR3 in DNA: TGTGCCAGCAACCTACTAATGGGGGGCACCGGGGAGCTGTTTTTT. Full variable domain (outside the CDR3, taken from reference TRBV3-1 and TRBJ2-2): DTAVSQTPKYLVTQMGNDKSIKCEQNLGHDTMYWYKQDSKKFLKIMFSYNNKELIINETVPNRFSPKSPDKAHLNLHINSLELGDSAVYFCASNLLMGGTGELFFGEGSRLTVL.

This clonotype was detected only a few times. The chain combines TRBV2 with TRBJ2-4, with D perhaps TRBD1 (6 bases). Trimming took 6 bases from V and 3 from J, leaving 18 bases between them. The CDR3 sequence is 16 residues long. Germline V gives CDR1 SNHLY, CDR2 FYNNEI. The CDR3 bases are TGTGCCAGCAGAGTTACAGGGATGGTTGGCAAAAACATTCAGTACTTC. It specifies CASRVTGMVGKNIQYF.

This clonotype was seen repeatedly, ten times or more. This chain links TRBV3-1 with TRBJ2-7; maybe TRBD1 (5 bases). Germline lookup yields CDR1 LGHDT and CDR2 YNNKEL (reference sequence). The CDR3 runs 14 residues. The V end lost 4 bases, the J end lost 2 bases, and 12 bases lay between the germline ends. CDR3 in amino acids: CASSLQGTAYEQYF. The CDR3, as DNA: TGTGCCAGCAGCCTTCAGGGTACCGCCTACGAGCAGTACTTC.

The table lists this clonotype with a count of one. The rearrangement joins TRBV11-2 to TRBJ2-1, with D possibly being TRBD2 (5 bases). The V gene's germline CDR1 is SGHAT and CDR2 FQNNGV. The CDR3 covers 15 residues. V lost 3 bases and J lost 0, with 9 bases in between. CDR3 DNA sequence: TGTGCCAGCAGCTTGAGAGGGATCTCCTACAATGAGCAGTTCTTC. Its translation: CASSLRGISYNEQFF.

In this sample, this clonotype turned up many times. The chain links TRBV12-5 to TRBJ2-1; D gene unclear. V lost 1 base and J lost 7, with 5 bases in between. The CDR3 covers 12 residues. Germline V gene lookup returns CDR1 LGHNT and CDR2 FRNRAP. In nucleotides, the CDR3 is TGTGCTAGTGGTTTGGGTGGGAATGAGCAGTTCTTC. Translation: CASGLGGNEQFF.